The 23 T cell receptor beta chains listed next were all sequenced from one sample in a study of response to subunit inactivated influenza vaccine. In TCRdb, the RT-PCR reads were re-called with MiXCR into one record per CDR3 protein. The sample holds hundreds of thousands of distinct CDR3 sequences; about 10% are singletons and the top ten take roughly a tenth. The sample consisted of PBMCs from blood, taken on the day of vaccination. The receptors were sampled from a man aged 50 or older who received an inactivated influenza vaccine.

This clonotype was found a few times. V is TRBV6-5 and J is TRBJ2-3; the D is unclear. The germline gives CDR1 MNHEY, CDR2 SVGAGI. Trimming took off 0 bases at V and 1 base at J, with 11 bases between the two ends. The CDR3 runs 16 residues. CDR3 nucleotides: TGTGCCAGCAGTTACTCGGAAAGAACACGCACAGATACGCAGTATTTT. This translates into CASSYSERTRTDTQYF.

J is TRBJ1-5 and V is TRBV12-3 or TRBV12-4, with D perhaps matching TRBD1 (6 bases). V lost 8 bases, J lost 3 bases, and 14 bases lay in between. CDR3 length: 14 residues. The CDR3 loop reads CASGLQGVNQPQHF. CDR3 in DNA: TGTGCCAGCGGGTTACAGGGCGTCAATCAGCCCCAGCATTTT.

The V call is TRBV7-9, the J call TRBJ2-1; D unclear. CDR1 and CDR2 (germline): SEHNR, FQNEAQ (reference sequence). The V gene lost 5 bases and the J gene lost 0 bases, with 11 bases spanning the gap. The length of the CDR3 is 15 residues. CDR3 DNA: TGTGCCAGCAGCGTGATAGGGCGCTCCTACAATGAGCAGTTCTTC. Protein sequence: CASSVIGRSYNEQFF.

In this sample, this clonotype turned up a few times. The chain combines TRBV7-2 with TRBJ2-2, with D perhaps given as TRBD1 or TRBD2 (5 bases each). V was shortened by 5 bases and J by 5 bases, with 12 bases between the two germline ends. The CDR3 totals 14 residues. The germline CDR1 and CDR2 sequences are SGHTA and FQGNSA. The CDR3 is CASSTGTGTGELFF. The CDR3 DNA sequence: TGTGCCAGCAGCACCGGGACGGGAACCGGGGAGCTGTTTTTT.

Only a few counts were recorded for this clonotype. The junction departs from the called germline gene at one end, perhaps through a read error. The chain combines TRBV7-2 with TRBJ2-7; tentatively, D is TRBD2 (6 bases). Germline assignment: CDR1 SGHTA and CDR2 FQGNSA. There are 14 residues in the CDR3. The CDR3: CASSAGRQSYAQYF. In DNA form, the CDR3 reads TGTGCCAGCAGCGCGGGGAGGCAGTCCTACGCGCAGTACTTC.

The CDR3 protein is CASSLSSPVVSPPGYNEQFF. The CDR3 DNA follows: TGTGCCAGCAGCTTAAGCTCTCCCGTAGTTTCCCCCCCCGGGTACAATGAGCAGTTCTTC. This sequence joins TRBV11-1 and TRBJ2-1; no clear D. Germline CDR1 and CDR2: SGHAT and FQDESV (reference sequence). The V end was cut by 2 bases, the J end by 4 bases, with 27 bases between. The CDR3 is 20 residues long.

In this sample, this clonotype turned up many times. CDR3 in amino acids: CSARGLSGRAGDTQYF. In DNA, the CDR3 is TGCAGTGCTAGAGGCCTTAGCGGGAGGGCAGGGGATACGCAGTATTTT. The chain recombines TRBV20-1 with TRBJ2-3; TRBD2 aligns across 11 bases. Germline lookup yields CDR1 DFQATT and CDR2 SNEGSKA (reference sequence). Unmatched junction bases numbered 9, after V lost 1 base and J lost 6 bases. The CDR3 totals 16 residues.

This clonotype was found a few times. The chain joins TRBV20-1 to TRBJ1-6; the D is unclear. The CDR3 is 14 amino acids. Germline V lookup: CDR1 DFQATT, CDR2 SNEGSKA (reference sequence). V shed 3 bases and J shed 7 bases, with 13 bases lying between them. The DNA of the CDR3 is TGCAGTGCTAGTACGTCAGGCGGGAATTCACCCCTCCACTTT. Translation gives CSASTSGGNSPLHF.

This clonotype occurred a few times. The V gene is TRBV15, the J gene TRBJ2-1, with TRBD2 identical over 12 bases. V was clipped by 4 bases and J by 0 bases; unmatched bases: 16. This CDR3 spans 21 amino acids. Germline CDR1 and CDR2: LNHNV and YYDKDF (reference sequence). This CDR3 is CATSTGLAGTRLLSSYNEQFF. The CDR3 coding sequence is TGTGCCACCAGCACCGGACTAGCGGGAACACGACTTCTCAGCTCCTACAATGAGCAGTTCTTC.

At least ten counts were recorded for this clonotype. This chain uses TRBV6-2 or TRBV6-3 with TRBJ2-2; D is ambiguous. The CDR3 consists of 12 residues. The V end was cut by 2 bases, the J end by 6 bases, with 4 bases between. Germline CDR1 MNHEY, CDR2 SVGEGT. The CDR3 sequence is CASSYRAGELFF. The CDR3 nucleotides are TGTGCCAGCAGTTACCGAGCCGGGGAGCTGTTTTTT.

The chain links TRBV7-9 to TRBJ2-1; possibly TRBD2 for D (6 bases). This CDR3 contains 14 residues. Germline V gene data show CDR1 as SEHNR and CDR2 as FQNEAQ (reference sequence). Trimming stripped 5 bases from V and 2 bases from J, with 10 bases between. The CDR3 region has the DNA TGTGCCAGCAGCGCCTCGGGAGCCTACAATGAGCAGTTCTTC. This codes for CASSASGAYNEQFF. Full variable domain (rest looked up from reference TRBV7-9 and TRBJ2-1): DTGVSQNPRHKITKRGQNVTFRCDPISEHNRLYWYRQTLGQGPEFLTYFQNEAQLEKSRLLSDRFSAERPKGSFSTLEIQRTEQGDSAMYLCASSASGAYNEQFFGPGTRLTVL.

The table lists this clonotype with a few counts. J is TRBJ2-5 and V is TRBV7-9, with a possible D match to TRBD2 (6 bases). Germline V gene sequence: CDR1 SEHNR, CDR2 FQNEAQ (reference sequence). The CDR3 extends over 14 amino acids. Trimming removed 8 bases at V and 2 bases at J, with 15 bases between. The CDR3 region is CASDGGSLQETQYF. CDR3 nucleotide sequence: TGTGCCAGCGATGGAGGGTCCCTTCAAGAGACCCAGTACTTC.

This clonotype was counted a few times. This chain links TRBV29-1 with TRBJ1-4, with TRBD1 matching over 7 bases. V shed 4 bases and J 8 bases; nucleotides not matched to a gene: 10. CDR3 size: 14 residues. The germline V gene encodes CDR1 SQVTM and CDR2 ANQGSEA. The CDR3 spells CSVGTGTAYEKLFF. The CDR3 DNA reads as TGCAGCGTTGGCACCGGGACAGCGTACGAAAAACTGTTTTTT.

This clonotype has only a few counts. The V gene is TRBV2, the J gene TRBJ2-3, with 8 nucleotides matching TRBD1. The CDR3 extends over 15 amino acids. V shed 5 bases, J shed 7 bases, and the junction held 11 bases outside the gene matches. The germline V gene has CDR1 SNHLY and CDR2 FYNNEI. CDR3: CASSLPRTGRYTQYF. The CDR3 DNA is TGTGCCAGCAGTCTACCTAGGACAGGGAGGTATACGCAGTATTTT.

In its sample, this clonotype was seen a few times. The V gene is TRBV12-3 or TRBV12-4, the J gene TRBJ1-3; D not certain. The CDR3 runs 15 residues. V gave up 3 bases and J gave up 0 bases, with 9 bases separating them. The CDR3 DNA is TGTGCCAGCAGTTTTGCGGCGCGCTCTGGAAACACCATATATTTT. Translated: CASSFAARSGNTIYF.

This clonotype has more than one count but fewer than ten. This rearrangement joins TRBV7-9 to TRBJ1-2; D is ambiguous. Per germline, CDR1 SEHNR and CDR2 FQNEAQ (reference sequence). The germline V and J ends were trimmed by 6 bases and 7 bases, with 9 bases remaining between them. CDR3 size: 11 residues. CDR3 nucleotide sequence: TGTGCCAGCAGTCAAACTGCTGGCTACACCTTC. Its translation is CASSQTAGYTF.

This clonotype was observed many times. This chain connects TRBV7-9 to TRBJ2-5; 8 nucleotides align to TRBD2. The CDR3 extends over 17 amino acids. CDR1 and CDR2 (germline): SEHNR, FQNEAQ (reference sequence). Trimming at V came to 1 base and at J to 3 bases, leaving 10 bases not matched to a gene. The CDR3 DNA is TGTGCCAGCAGCTTAGTGGTGGTAAGCGGGAGCAAAGAGACCCAGTACTTC. It yields the protein CASSLVVVSGSKETQYF. The full variable domain, in which reference TRBV7-9 and TRBJ2-5 provide the parts outside the CDR3, is DTGVSQNPRHKITKRGQNVTFRCDPISEHNRLYWYRQTLGQGPEFLTYFQNEAQLEKSRLLSDRFSAERPKGSFSTLEIQRTEQGDSAMYLCASSLVVVSGSKETQYFGPGTRLLVL.

This clonotype was counted between two and nine times. The rearrangement uses TRBV30 and TRBJ1-1; no clear D. The V gene's germline CDR1 is GTSNPN and CDR2 SVGIG (reference sequence). Trimming cost V 0 bases and J 0 bases, with 5 bases left between them. CDR3 size: 13 residues. CDR3 region: CAWSVSMNTEAFF. Here the CDR3 DNA reads TGTGCCTGGAGTGTGAGCATGAACACTGAAGCTTTCTTT. Using reference TRBV30 and TRBJ1-1 for the parts outside the CDR3, the full variable domain is SQTIHQWPATLVQPVGSPLSLECTVEGTSNPNLYWYRQAAGRGLQLLFYSVGIGQISSEVPQNLSASRPQDRQFILSSKKLLLSDSGFYLCAWSVSMNTEAFFGQGTRLTVV.

In this sample, this clonotype turned up many times. The chain employs TRBV7-9 and TRBJ2-4; D unresolved. Between the trimmed V and J ends, which lost 4 bases and 0 bases, there was a span of 7 bases. Germline assignment: CDR1 SEHNR and CDR2 FQNEAQ (reference sequence). This CDR3 is built from 14 residues. CDR3 in amino acids: CASSSEIAKNIQYF. The DNA for the CDR3 is TGTGCCAGCAGCTCAGAGATAGCCAAAAACATTCAGTACTTC.

This clonotype was picked up many times. The CDR3 reads CASSTHARFNTGELFF. In nucleotides, the CDR3 is TGTGCCAGCAGCACACACGCCAGATTCAACACCGGGGAGCTGTTTTTT. The chain is built from TRBV7-8 and TRBJ2-2; D gene ambiguous. The CDR3 loop spans 16 amino acids. V was clipped by 5 bases and J by 2 bases, with 15 bases between them. CDR1 is SGHVS and CDR2 is FQNEAQ in the germline V gene.

CDR3 sequence: CSARGNHRGLDTEAFF. Here the CDR3 DNA reads TGCAGTGCTAGAGGCAATCACAGGGGCCTGGACACTGAAGCTTTCTTT. The chain has TRBV20-1 and TRBJ1-1, with TRBD1 matching over 7 bases. The ends lost 1 base at V and 3 bases at J; junction bases unmatched: 11. Germline values: CDR1 DFQATT, CDR2 SNEGSKA (reference sequence). The CDR3 contains 16 residues.

V gene TRBV15 combines with J gene TRBJ2-3, with TRBD1 as a possible D gene (6 bases). The CDR3 totals 15 residues. Germline CDR1 reads LNHNV; CDR2 reads YYDKDF (reference sequence). Between the trimmed V and J ends, which lost 2 bases and 4 bases, there was a span of 13 bases. CDR3 amino acids: CATSRTRGMADTQYF. Written as DNA, the CDR3 is TGTGCCACCAGCAGAACCAGGGGTATGGCAGATACGCAGTATTTT.

This sequence joins TRBV30 and TRBJ1-1; D may be TRBD1 (5 bases). V gave up 4 bases and J gave up 0 bases, with 9 bases separating them. The length of the CDR3 is 13 residues. Germline V lookup: CDR1 GTSNPN, CDR2 SVGIG (reference sequence). The CDR3 is CAWTEQVNTEAFF. In nucleotides, the CDR3 is TGTGCCTGGACTGAACAGGTGAACACTGAAGCTTTCTTT. Full variable domain (outside the CDR3, taken from reference TRBV30 and TRBJ1-1): SQTIHQWPATLVQPVGSPLSLECTVEGTSNPNLYWYRQAAGRGLQLLFYSVGIGQISSEVPQNLSASRPQDRQFILSSKKLLLSDSGFYLCAWTEQVNTEAFFGQGTRLTVV.